The 30 T cell receptor beta chains below were found in one sample sequenced in a study of tumor and adjacent non-tumor tissue in lung cancer (dated by TCRdb to 2017 to 2018). Library preparation employed multiplex PCR. Reads for this sample came from an Illumina HiSeq 2500. TCRbeta libraries were built by three rounds of nested PCR using primers (Table S4), following protocols modified from ARM-PCR. The public reads were quality trimmed at Q25 with fastp and then assembled into clones with MiXCR by TCRdb, keeping productive beta chains. Entries that share a CDR3 protein sequence are merged under the most common genes and DNA. Within this sample are around 79,000 distinct CDR3 sequences, with around 77% of them counted one time only. Approximately 9.5% of the sample lies in the top ten. Bulk unsorted tissue served as the source for RNA extraction, and RNA quality was assessed using a NanoDrop ND-1000 and an Agilent 2100.

Sequencing used lung tumor tissue. Every receptor here comes from a woman in her thirties or forties with non-small cell lung cancer.

In the case of this clonotype: An end of the junction differs from the germline gene, which may be a read error. The chain joins TRBV11-2 to TRBJ2-1; D is uncertain. Germline CDR1 SGHAT, CDR2 FQNNGV. The CDR3 sequence is 15 residues long. The CDR3, as DNA: TGCGCCGGCAGCCTTGTCGTAGGCTCCTACAATGAGCAGTTCTTC. Its protein product is CAGSLVVGSYNEQFF.

Concerning this clonotype: Relative to the germline gene, one junction end is altered; a read error may explain this. The chain carries TRBV11-2 and TRBJ1-6; TRBD1 might be the D (6 bases). This CDR3 has 15 amino acids. CDR1 and CDR2 (germline): SGHAT, FQNNGV. This chain's CDR3 is CASSSDGQLSSPLHF. The CDR3 nucleotides read TGTGCCAGTAGCTCGGATGGACAGCTAAGTTCACCCCTCCACTTT.

This clonotype is termed medium-sized (0.01 to 0.1%). The genes are TRBV6-5 and TRBJ1-5; 9 bases align to TRBD1. Germline V CDR1 and CDR2: MNHEY, SVGAGI. The CDR3 has 15 amino acids. Losses at the gene ends were 6 bases for V and 6 bases for J; bases not matched to a gene: 9. The CDR3: CASRKIQGAGQPQHF. CDR3 DNA sequence: TGTGCCAGCAGGAAAATACAGGGGGCGGGTCAGCCCCAGCATTTT.

With regard to this clonotype: This may come from a read error, since a much larger clone is one base off. The genes are TRBV28 and TRBJ2-5; D gene unclear. Germline loops: CDR1 MDHEN, CDR2 SYDVKM. The CDR3 contains 13 residues. CDR3 sequence reads: CVSSLRLQETQYF. The CDR3 nucleotides read TGTGTCAGCAGTTTGAGGTTACAAGAGACCCAGTACTTC.

Points on this clonotype: An end of the junction does not agree with germline; a read error may underlie this. J is TRBJ2-5 and V is TRBV12-3 or TRBV12-4, with TRBD2 identical over 13 bases. The CDR3 has 15 amino acids. CDR3 sequence: CVSSPTSGRLETHYF. The CDR3 DNA sequence: TGTGTCAGCAGTCCGACTAGCGGGAGGCTAGAGACCCACTACTTC.

To note about this clonotype: Because the CDR3 is missing its conserved closing phenylalanine or tryptophan, this is likely a read error. No DNA is shown, since the ends of the CDR3 on it are uncertain; the CDR3 is the one TCRdb lists. The chain is built from TRBV11-2 and TRBJ1-6. Germline V gene data show CDR1 as SGHAT and CDR2 as FQNNGV. The CDR3 extends over 15 residues, inclusive of both ends. The CDR3: CASILASGNNSPLHI.

V gene TRBV11-2 combines with J gene TRBJ1-6; tentatively, D is TRBD1 (6 bases). Germline CDR1 is SGHAT and CDR2 is FQNNGV. This CDR3 has 17 amino acids. The CDR3 DNA follows: TGTCCCAACAGCTCAACATTAGGGACAAACCGGAGTACACCCCTCCACTTT. Amino acid sequence: CPNSSTLGTNRSTPLHF.

Remarks on this clonotype: The junction shows a germline mismatch at one end, possibly a read error. The rearrangement links TRBV4-1 to TRBJ1-5; perhaps TRBD1 as D (5 bases). Germline values: CDR1 MGHRA, CDR2 YSYEKL. The CDR3 is 18 amino acids. Here the CDR3 DNA reads TGCGCCAGCAACCAAGATCTAATGGGGGTCAGCCGCAATCAGCCTCAGCATTTT. Amino acids: CASNQDLMGVSRNQPQHF.

Remarks on this clonotype: Mismatch with germline at one junction end may stem from a read error. The chain employs TRBV6-5 and TRBJ2-3; no clear D. CDR1 is MNHEY and CDR2 is SVGAGI in the germline V gene. CDR3 length: 15 residues. The CDR3 reads CASSYSTARIDTQYF. DNA for the CDR3: TGTGCCAGTAGTTACTCGACGGCGCGCATAGATACGCAGTATTTT.

To note about this clonotype: At one of its ends the junction is not consistent with the germline gene, which may arise from a read error. The V call is TRBV11-2, the J call TRBJ2-7; TRBD1 aligns across 12 bases. The CDR3 is 14 residues long. Per germline, CDR1 SGHAT and CDR2 FQNNGV. The CDR3 loop is CASTPGQGAYKQYF. Here the CDR3 DNA reads TGTGCAAGCACCCCGGGACAGGGGGCCTACAAGCAGTACTTC.

With respect to this clonotype: One end of the junction does not line up with germline, which may come from a read error. This chain connects TRBV29-1 to TRBJ2-1, with 7 bases identical to TRBD2. CDR1 SQVTM and CDR2 ANQGSEA come from the germline V gene. There are 14 residues in the CDR3. Here the CDR3 reads CNVTSSFSYNDQFF. DNA of the CDR3: TGCAACGTGACTAGCAGTTTTTCTTACAATGATCAGTTCTTC.

Worth noting for this clonotype: No conserved phenylalanine or tryptophan is present at the end of the CDR3, so a read error is the likely explanation. The limits of the CDR3 on the DNA are not certain, so only TCRdb's listed CDR3 is given. The rearrangement joins TRBV11-2 to TRBJ1-5. In germline, CDR1 is SGHAT, CDR2 FQNNGV. A total of 13 residues make up the CDR3, ends included. CDR3 loop: CASSLMRGWPRHL.

The sample holds one count of this clonotype. A junction boundary mismatches the germline segment, possibly from a read error. The V gene is TRBV4-1, the J gene TRBJ1-2; D is ambiguous. This CDR3 region has 12 residues. Germline CDR1 is MGHRA and CDR2 is YSYEKL. Here the CDR3 reads CVSSQRGHGYTF. Here the CDR3 DNA reads TGCGTCAGCAGCCAGCGAGGTCATGGCTACACCTTC.

The chain combines TRBV7-8 with TRBJ2-3; 12 bases are shared with TRBD2. Germline CDR1 is SGHVS and CDR2 is FQNEAQ. The CDR3 length is 18 residues. V lost 4 bases to trimming and J lost 9 bases; unmatched junction nucleotides: 17. The CDR3 spells CASSSIYSTSGGARTQYF. In DNA, the CDR3 is TGTGCCAGCAGCTCAATATATTCGACTAGCGGGGGCGCGCGCACGCAGTATTTT.

This clonotype is labeled as medium-sized. V gene TRBV11-2 combines with J gene TRBJ2-2; 7 bases agree with TRBD1. The CDR3 spans 15 residues. CDR1 SGHAT and CDR2 FQNNGV come from the germline V gene. V lost 4 bases, J lost 6 bases, and 8 bases stayed unmatched. The CDR3 coding sequence is TGTGCCAGCAGCTCAATCGACAGGGCCCCCGGGGAGCTGTTTTTT. This gives the protein CASSSIDRAPGELFF.

This clonotype appeared a single time. CDR3 sequence reads: CASSSGTGIIEQFF. CDR3 in DNA: TGTGCCAGCAGTTCCGGGACAGGGATCATTGAGCAGTTCTTC. The chain combines TRBV5-4 with TRBJ2-1; 9 nucleotides match TRBD1. The germline V gene has CDR1 SGHNT and CDR2 YYREEE (reference sequence). V lost 5 bases, J lost 9 bases, and 9 bases stayed unmatched. CDR3 length: 14 residues.

On this clonotype itself: This may be a read error, as it is one base from a much larger clone. The V and J genes are TRBV11-2 and TRBJ1-1; 8 bases match TRBD1. This CDR3 has 14 residues. Germline V CDR1 and CDR2: SGHAT, FQNNGV. CDR3 in DNA: TGTGCCAGCGGCTTCCAGGGGGCGAACACTGAAGCTTTCTTT. It translates to CASGFQGANTEAFF.

This clonotype was detected only once. Possible read error: a much larger clone is one base away. The chain combines TRBV20-1 with TRBJ2-1, with TRBD2 matching 8 bases. This CDR3 spans 15 amino acids. CDR1 DFQATT and CDR2 SNEGSKA come from the germline V gene (reference sequence). CDR3 sequence reads: CSVRGLAGLGGEQFF. The DNA for the CDR3 is TGCAGTGTTAGAGGCTTAGCGGGACTAGGGGGTGAGCAGTTCTTC.

This clonotype was detected ten times or more. The gene calls are TRBV13 and TRBJ2-7, with a weak D call TRBD2 (5 bases). Per germline, CDR1 PRHDT and CDR2 FYEKMQ (reference sequence). Trimming cost V 0 bases and J 6 bases, with 12 bases left between them. The CDR3 sequence is 14 residues long. The DNA for the CDR3 is TGTGCCAGCAGCTTAGGGAGGGTTTTGTCCGAGCAGTACTTC. Protein: CASSLGRVLSEQYF.

As for this clonotype: Here the CDR3 omits its conserved ending phenylalanine or tryptophan, so a read error is the likely source. The chain combines TRBV12-3 or TRBV12-4 with TRBJ2-7, with D perhaps matching TRBD2 (6 bases). There are 13 residues in the CDR3. CDR3 sequence reads: CTSSLREAYEQYL. The DNA for the CDR3 is TGTACCAGCAGTCTCAGGGAGGCCTACGAGCAGTACTTA.

Note on this clonotype: This may be a read error, as it is one base from a much larger clone. The chain combines TRBV6-5 with TRBJ2-4; D might be TRBD1 (6 bases). The germline V gene encodes CDR1 MNHEY and CDR2 SVGAGI. The CDR3 runs 15 residues. Trimming cost V 7 bases and J 9 bases, with 22 bases left between them. CDR3 amino acids: CASIRVGAGGSIQYF. The CDR3 region has the DNA TGTGCCAGCATAAGAGTGGGGGCAGGAGGCAGCATTCAGTACTTC.

This chain uses TRBV20-1 with TRBJ1-6; D possibly corresponds to TRBD1 (5 bases). The CDR3 runs to 14 residues. Germline CDR1 DFQATT, CDR2 SNEGSKA (reference sequence). V was trimmed by 3 bases and J by 3 bases, leaving 9 bases between them. CDR3 in amino acids: CSARETGYNSPLHF. CDR3 in DNA: TGCAGTGCTAGGGAAACAGGCTATAATTCACCCCTCCACTTT.

The chain employs TRBV6-5 and TRBJ1-5; possible D gene TRBD1, 6 bases. CDR3 length: 15 amino acids. Between the trimmed V and J ends, which lost 0 bases and 9 bases, there was a span of 15 bases. Germline V gene data show CDR1 as MNHEY and CDR2 as SVGAGI. The CDR3 bases are TGTGCCAGCAGTTACTCGACAGGAAATGATCGGCCCCAGCATTTT. Amino acids: CASSYSTGNDRPQHF.

This clonotype was counted many times. CDR3 in DNA: TGCGCCAGCAGCAAAACTAGCGGGGGGGCCATCAATGAGCAGTTCTTC. Its protein product is CASSKTSGGAINEQFF. The J gene is TRBJ2-1, the V gene TRBV5-1; 13 bases map to TRBD2. Germline values: CDR1 SGHRS, CDR2 YFSETQ. The CDR3 extends over 16 amino acids. The V and J ends lost 4 bases and 6 bases, in that order; junction bases with no gene match: 7.

This clonotype showed up just once. The gene calls are TRBV29-1 and TRBJ2-1; 8 nucleotides line up with TRBD2. With 6 bases clipped from V and 10 bases from J, the junction kept 14 bases outside the gene matches. Germline values: CDR1 SQVTM, CDR2 ANQGSEA. The CDR3 runs to 14 residues. CDR3 sequence reads: CSVPQGGRSGEQFF. Here the CDR3 DNA reads TGCAGCGTCCCCCAGGGCGGGAGGTCGGGGGAGCAGTTCTTC.

This chain joins TRBV11-3 and TRBJ2-1; D might be TRBD1 (5 bases). Germline V CDR1 and CDR2: SGHNT, YENEEA. This CDR3 contains 13 residues. CDR3 in DNA: TGTACCAACAGCTTACACAGGCGATGGGATCAGTTCTTC. Residues: CTNSLHRRWDQFF.

A word on this clonotype: The conserved closing phenylalanine or tryptophan is absent in this CDR3, likely reflecting a read error. V usage is TRBV2 and J usage is TRBJ1-2; tentative D call: TRBD1 (5 bases). With 8 bases removed from V and 2 bases from J, the gap between germline ends came to 12 bases. CDR1 and CDR2 (germline): SNHLY, FYNNEI. The CDR3 is made up of 13 amino acids. CDR3 region: CASGKGLNYGYTI. DNA for the CDR3: TGTGCCAGCGGCAAGGGGCTCAACTATGGCTACACCATC.

Many counts were recorded for this clonotype. The chain uses TRBV14 and TRBJ2-4, with 11 nucleotides matching TRBD2. The CDR3 is 16 residues long. Germline V CDR1 and CDR2: SGHDN, FVKESK. Trimming took 5 bases from V and 2 from J; bases not matched to a gene: 5. The CDR3 reads CASSAPSGRSKNIQYF. Here the CDR3 DNA reads TGTGCCAGCAGCGCTCCTAGCGGGAGGTCCAAAAACATTCAGTACTTC.

Note on this clonotype: The final CDR3 position lacks the conserved phenylalanine or tryptophan, pointing to a likely read error. This chain uses TRBV7-8 with TRBJ2-7; 10 bases fit TRBD1. Germline CDR1 is SGHVS and CDR2 is FQNEAQ. The CDR3 runs 15 residues. The J segment lost 5 bases and the V segment lost 3 bases, leaving 7 bases of the junction unmatched. The CDR3 DNA sequence: TGTGCCAGCAGCTTGGAAGGACAGGGGGGCCACGAGCAGTACTCC. Translation gives CASSLEGQGGHEQYS.

A note on this clonotype: The junction does not match germline at one end; this may be a read error. This chain connects TRBV28 to TRBJ2-7, with TRBD2 matching over 10 bases. The CDR3 extends over 12 amino acids. Germline-derived CDR1 and CDR2 are MDHEN and SYDVKM. Written as DNA, the CDR3 is TGCGCCAGCGGGAGGGGCTCCTACGAGCAGTGCTTC. Translating it yields CASGRGSYEQCF.